The rows below give T cell receptor beta chains drawn from one sample of a study of blood T cell repertoires in COVID-19. The method was immunoSEQ multiplex PCR; TCRdb's version includes in-frame clones alone and lacks a portion of them. The sample carries some 160,000 clones, around 89% recorded once. The sequencing input was PBMCs or T cells enriched from blood (not recorded which). The receptors were sampled from a woman in her fifties or sixties who had recovered from COVID-19. CDR3s include the opening cysteine and the closing phenylalanine or tryptophan. Fields, in order: D gene, clone size, V gene, J gene, CDR3 DNA, CDR3 protein. The D gene is left open where the match is weak. Expanded clones are given a class, and other clones once, few, many or no size at all.

D: .; size: .; V: TRBV18; J: TRBJ1-1; DNA: TGTGCCAGCTCACCTACTGCGGTCACTGAAGCTTTCTTT; CDR3: CASSPTAVTEAFF
D: .; size: .; V: TRBV19; J: TRBJ1-1; DNA: TGTGCCAGTAGTTGGGTACAGGGTGAAGCTTTCTTT; CDR3: CASSWVQGEAFF
D: TRBD2; size: .; V: TRBV30; J: TRBJ2-7; DNA: TGTGCCTGGAGTGTTCTTAAAGGGACTAGCGGGGAGGACGAGCAGTACTTC; CDR3: CAWSVLKGTSGEDEQYF
D: TRBD1; size: .; V: TRBV19; J: TRBJ1-2; DNA: TGTGCCAGTAGTACACAGGGGGCTGGTGGCTACACCTTC; CDR3: CASSTQGAGGYTF
D: .; size: once; V: TRBV7-2; J: TRBJ1-5; DNA: TGTGCCAGCAGCTTTAGGGGTAATCAGCCCCAGCATTTT; CDR3: CASSFRGNQPQHF
D: .; size: .; V: TRBV4-1; J: TRBJ2-6; DNA: TGCGCCAGCAGCCAAGAACCAGACTACTCTGGGGCCAACGTCCTGACTTTC; CDR3: CASSQEPDYSGANVLTF
D: .; size: .; V: TRBV7-9; J: TRBJ1-6; DNA: TGTGCCAGCAGCCCTTCCGGGGCCTATAATTCACCCCTCCACTTT; CDR3: CASSPSGAYNSPLHF
D: TRBD2; size: once; V: TRBV19; J: TRBJ2-7; DNA: TGTGCCAGTAGTCTGACTAGCGGATACTACGAGCAGTACTTC; CDR3: CASSLTSGYYEQYF
D: .; size: .; V: TRBV3-1/TRBV3-2; J: TRBJ2-5; DNA: TGTGCCAGCAGCCAGAGGGGGGGGGCTGAGACCCAGTACTTC; CDR3: CASSQRGGAETQYF
D: TRBD2; size: .; V: TRBV6-5; J: TRBJ2-7; DNA: TGTGCCAGCAGTCGTCGACCCACGGGGGGCTACGAGCAGTACTTC; CDR3: CASSRRPTGGYEQYF
D: TRBD1; size: .; V: TRBV30; J: TRBJ2-5; DNA: TGTGCCCAAAGGGACAGGGGAGGGGTGCGAGAGACCCAGTACTTC; CDR3: CAQRDRGGVRETQYF
D: .; size: .; V: TRBV20-1; J: TRBJ1-1; DNA: TGCAGTGCTAGTGGGAGTTACACTGAAGCTTTCTTT; CDR3: CSASGSYTEAFF
D: TRBD1; size: .; V: TRBV29-1; J: TRBJ1-2; DNA: TGCAGCGCTACCGGGACAGGGAGGTATGGCTACACCTTC; CDR3: CSATGTGRYGYTF
D: .; size: .; V: TRBV6-5; J: TRBJ1-4; DNA: TGTGCCAGCAGTTACGGGGGGGGTGCAACTAATGAAAAACTGTTTTTT; CDR3: CASSYGGGATNEKLFF
D: .; size: once; V: TRBV4-3; J: TRBJ2-6; DNA: TGCGCCAGCAGCCAAGCCTCCGGGGCCAACGTCCTGACTTTC; CDR3: CASSQASGANVLTF
D: .; size: .; V: TRBV12-3/TRBV12-4; J: TRBJ2-5; DNA: TGTGCCAGCACTCAAGGACACCGGGAGACCCAGTACTTC; CDR3: CASTQGHRETQYF
D: .; size: .; V: TRBV27; J: TRBJ1-6; DNA: TGTGCCAGCAGTTTATGGACACCCAGTTCCAATTCACCCCTCCACTTT; CDR3: CASSLWTPSSNSPLHF
D: TRBD1; size: .; V: TRBV6-1; J: TRBJ1-2; DNA: TGTGCCAGCAGTGGGACCTCGGGACAGCGTAACTATGGCTACACCTTC; CDR3: CASSGTSGQRNYGYTF
D: TRBD1; size: .; V: TRBV11-2; J: TRBJ2-2; DNA: TGTGCCAGCCGATCCAACAGGGGGCGGACCGGGGAGCTGTTTTTT; CDR3: CASRSNRGRTGELFF
D: .; size: once; V: TRBV18; J: TRBJ2-3; DNA: TGTGCCAGCGCGTGGAGCACAGATACGCAGTATTTT; CDR3: CASAWSTDTQYF
D: TRBD1; size: .; V: TRBV9; J: TRBJ1-2; DNA: TGTGCCAGCAGCGTAGAGGGACAGCCTTACGGCTACACCTTC; CDR3: CASSVEGQPYGYTF
D: .; size: .; V: TRBV11-3; J: TRBJ2-7; DNA: TGTGCCAGCAGCTTAGGGGGACTGGGCTACGAGCAGTACTTC; CDR3: CASSLGGLGYEQYF